This T cell receptor (beta chain) was recovered during a study of T cell repertoires in MIS-A myocarditis. Data came from immunoSEQ multiplex PCR; TCRdb stores just in-frame clones and leaves some out. The table lists more than 9,000 clones, roughly 91% of them singletons, with around 2% in the top ten. Germline CDR1 reads MNHEY; CDR2 reads SMNVEV (reference sequence). CDR3 length: 14 residues. V gave up 6 bases and J gave up 1 base, with 12 bases separating them. This chain links TRBV27 with TRBJ2-5, with D hard to call. This receptor was taken from a man aged 18 to 29 with fulminant myocarditis from multisystem inflammatory syndrome in adults (MIS-A) after COVID-19. The material sequenced was thoracic lymph node tissue obtained at autopsy. As DNA, the CDR3 is TGTGCCAGCAGCCAAAAGTCGGTCCAAGAGACCCAGTACTTC. It specifies CASSQKSVQETQYF.